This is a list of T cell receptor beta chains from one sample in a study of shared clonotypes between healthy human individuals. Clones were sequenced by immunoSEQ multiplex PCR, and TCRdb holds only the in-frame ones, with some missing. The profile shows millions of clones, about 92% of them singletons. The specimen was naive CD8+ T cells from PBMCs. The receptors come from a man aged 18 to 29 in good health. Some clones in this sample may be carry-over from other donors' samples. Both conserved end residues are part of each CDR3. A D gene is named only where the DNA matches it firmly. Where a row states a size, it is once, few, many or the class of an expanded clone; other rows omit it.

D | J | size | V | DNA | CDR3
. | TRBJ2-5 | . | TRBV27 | TGTGCCAGCAGTTTGAGGGGGTCGGAGACCCAGTACTTC | CASSLRGSETQYF
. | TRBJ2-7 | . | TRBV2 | TGTGCCAGCAGTGAATGGCGGGGTGAATCTTACGAGCAGTACTTC | CASSEWRGESYEQYF
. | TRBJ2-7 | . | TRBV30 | TGTGCCTGGACCGGGACTTCCTACGAGCAGTACTTC | CAWTGTSYEQYF
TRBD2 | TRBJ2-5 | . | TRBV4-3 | TGCGCCAGCAGCCAAGATACCCTGGGACTAAAAGAGACCCAGTACTTC | CASSQDTLGLKETQYF
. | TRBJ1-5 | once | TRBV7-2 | TGTGCCAGCAGCTTGGGGCAAGGGTTAAGGCAGCCCCAGCATTTT | CASSLGQGLRQPQHF
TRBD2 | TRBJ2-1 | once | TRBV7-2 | TGTGCCAGCAGCTTAGTAACCCTAGCGGGAGGCAGCTACAATGAGCAGTTCTTC | CASSLVTLAGGSYNEQFF
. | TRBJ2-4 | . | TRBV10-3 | TGTGCCATCAGTGAGACGAATTTTGGGGCGCTAGCCAAAAACATTCAGTACTTC | CAISETNFGALAKNIQYF
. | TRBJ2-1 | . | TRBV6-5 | TGTGCCAGCAGTTACGATGATGGATCCTACAATGAGCAGTTCTTC | CASSYDDGSYNEQFF
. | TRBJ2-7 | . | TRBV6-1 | TGTGCCAGCAGTGAAGCGGTGGGCAGAGACTACGAGCAGTACTTC | CASSEAVGRDYEQYF
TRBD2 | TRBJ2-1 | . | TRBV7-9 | TGTGCCAGCAGCCCAAGACTAGCGCAATCCTACAATGAGCAGTTCTTC | CASSPRLAQSYNEQFF
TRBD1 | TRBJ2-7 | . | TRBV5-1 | TGCGCCAGCAGCCCAGGGGGCGAGCAGTACTTC | CASSPGGEQYF
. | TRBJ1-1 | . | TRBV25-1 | TGTGCCAGCACCCTCGGGATAGAAGCTTTCTTT | CASTLGIEAFF
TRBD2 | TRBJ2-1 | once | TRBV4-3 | TGCGCCAGCAGCCAGGTTAGCGGGAGAGGGACCTACAATGAGCAGTTCTTC | CASSQVSGRGTYNEQFF
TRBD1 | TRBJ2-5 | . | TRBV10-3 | TGTGCCATCAGTGACCGTAGGGGCTATCGGGACAGTGGGCAAGAGACCCAGTACTTC | CAISDRRGYRDSGQETQYF
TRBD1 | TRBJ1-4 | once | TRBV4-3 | TGCGCCAGCAGCCAAGAGACCGGGACAGCTAATGAAAAACTGTTTTTT | CASSQETGTANEKLFF
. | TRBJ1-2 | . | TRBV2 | TGTGCCAGCAGTGATCCAGGGGATGGCTACACCTTC | CASSDPGDGYTF
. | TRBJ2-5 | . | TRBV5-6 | TGTGCCAGCAGCCGTGGGGGGGAGACCCAGTACTTC | CASSRGGETQYF
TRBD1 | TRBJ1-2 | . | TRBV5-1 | TGCGCCAGCAGCTGGACAGGGCCCGCTAACTATGGCTACACCTTC | CASSWTGPANYGYTF
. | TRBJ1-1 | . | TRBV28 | TGTGCCAGCAGTTTCCTGAACACTGAAGCTTTCTTT | CASSFLNTEAFF
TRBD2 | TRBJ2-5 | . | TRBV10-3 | TGTGCCATCAGTGAGCACGGCGGGGGTAGCGGGACGGCAAAGACCCAGTACTTC | CAISEHGGGSGTAKTQYF
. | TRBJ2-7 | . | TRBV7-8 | TGTGCCAGCAGCTTAGGAGGGGTCAGGGAGTACGAGCAGTACTTC | CASSLGGVREYEQYF
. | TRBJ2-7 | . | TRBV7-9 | TGTGCCAGCAGTTCTGACCCCGACGGGGCCTACGAGCAGTACTTC | CASSSDPDGAYEQYF
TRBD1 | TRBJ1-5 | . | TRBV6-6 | TGTGCCAGCAGTTGGGACAGGAGCAATCAGCCCCAGCATTTT | CASSWDRSNQPQHF
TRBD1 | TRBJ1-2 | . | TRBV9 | TGTGCCAGCAGCGTGGGACAGGGTAGTTATGGCTACACCTTC | CASSVGQGSYGYTF
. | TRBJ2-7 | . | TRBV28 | TGTGCCAGCAGTTCCCCGGGACTGAGTTCCTACGAGCAGTACTTC | CASSSPGLSSYEQYF
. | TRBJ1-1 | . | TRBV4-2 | TGTGCCAGCAGCCGGACGCTCGCGGACACTGAAGCTTTCTTT | CASSRTLADTEAFF